This T cell receptor (beta chain) was identified during a study of T cells expressing NK-cell markers. Turning to the study itself: The study sequenced eight donors, seven HCMV-seropositive and one seronegative. Study results and limitations: These same clonotypes (in several donors) also led the CD3+CD56-NKG2C+ fraction. In more than 5 donors, dominant CD3+CD56+NKG2C+ clonotypes ranked among the top 10 CD8+ clonotypes.

TCR beta libraries carry UMIs added by 5'RACE template switching. TCRdb reprocessed the 5' RACE reads and stores each CDR3 protein as one record, lacking DNA. This listing includes some 110,000 distinct CDR3 sequences. Points on this clonotype: What it binds is not known.

Input material: blood T cells: a sorted CD56 or NKG2C T cell subset, CD4+ or CD8+ T cells, or bulk PBMC T cells (not recorded which). The receptor was isolated from a woman aged 18-70 years in good health.

The CDR3 loop reads CASSQTGTGDTGELFF. The chain uses TRBV11-1 and TRBJ2-2; the TRBD1 assignment by TCRdb is unverifiable without DNA. CDR3 length: 16 amino acids. Germline CDR1 and CDR2: SGHAT and FQDESV (reference sequence). Drawing the rest from reference TRBV11-1 and TRBJ2-2, the complete variable domain is EAEVAQSPRYKITEKSQAVAFWCDPISGHATLYWYRQILGQGPELLVQFQDESVVDDSQLPKDRFSAERLKGVDSTLKIQPAELGDSAMYLCASSQTGTGDTGELFFGEGSRLTVL.